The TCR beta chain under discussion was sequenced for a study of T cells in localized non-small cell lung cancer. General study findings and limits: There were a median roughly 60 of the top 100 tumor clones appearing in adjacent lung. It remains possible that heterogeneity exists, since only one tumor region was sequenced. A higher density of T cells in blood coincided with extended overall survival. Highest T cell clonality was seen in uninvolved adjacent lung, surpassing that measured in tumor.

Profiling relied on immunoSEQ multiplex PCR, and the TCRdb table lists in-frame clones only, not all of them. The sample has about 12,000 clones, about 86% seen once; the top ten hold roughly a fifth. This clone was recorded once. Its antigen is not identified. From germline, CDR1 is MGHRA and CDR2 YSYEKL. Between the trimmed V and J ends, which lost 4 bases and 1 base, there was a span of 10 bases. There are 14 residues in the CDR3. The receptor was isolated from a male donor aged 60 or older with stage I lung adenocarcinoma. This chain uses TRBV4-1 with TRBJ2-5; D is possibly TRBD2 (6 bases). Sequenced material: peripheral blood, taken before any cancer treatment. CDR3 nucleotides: TGCGCCAGCAGCCGGGACTCCCCCCAAGAGACCCAGTACTTC. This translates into CASSRDSPQETQYF.